In its sample, the clone carrying this T cell receptor (beta chain) was seen a few times. The data stem from a study of OX40 agonist ivuxolimab in advanced cancers. Profiled with immunoSEQ multiplex PCR; TCRdb holds only in-frame clones, not every one. The repertoire has approximately 70,000 clones, 77% of them found once; the top ten carry about 1.6%. Germline loops: CDR1 SGHTA, CDR2 FQGNSA. CDR3 size: 16 residues. The V gene lost 4 bases and the J gene lost 0 bases, with 13 bases spanning the gap. The TCR originated in an adult with an advanced solid tumor such as melanoma, head and neck, liver or kidney cancer. Sample: CD4+ or CD8+ T cells sorted from blood, taken in a trial of the OX40 agonist ivuxolimab. The chain combines TRBV7-2 with TRBJ1-3; no clear D gene. This chain's CDR3 is CASSSRPVISGNTIYF. The CDR3 DNA is TGTGCCAGCAGCTCCAGACCGGTGATCTCTGGAAACACCATATATTTT.